The clone carrying this T cell receptor (beta chain) came up once. Antigen: not known. A second PCR of 7 to 11 cycles used a sample-barcoded 5' primer and a J-beta primer mix. TCRdb reprocessed the 5' RACE reads via MiXCR and lists one record per CDR3 protein. The data contain about 640,000 distinct CDR3 sequences, roughly 50% of them singletons. Peripheral blood, about 10 milliliters per donor, was collected. The data stem from a study of blood T cells in healthy people across ages. The CDR3 is made up of 16 amino acids. Trimming at V came to 4 bases and at J to 4 bases, leaving 10 bases not matched to a gene. CDR1 is SEHNR, CDR2 FQNEAQ, per germline (reference sequence). Broader study findings: Estimates drawn from one million T cells were deemed to understate diversity. TCR beta diversity was tightly associated with the proportion of naive T cells. Because donor CMV status was unknown, expanded clonotype changes were possibly confounded.

The chain recombines TRBV7-9 with TRBJ2-5; 9 bases map to TRBD1. Sequences were obtained from blood. The source is a man aged 55-75 years in good health. The CDR3 loop reads CASSSSGTGIGETQYF. DNA for the CDR3: TGTGCCAGCAGCTCATCCGGGACAGGGATCGGAGAGACCCAGTACTTC.